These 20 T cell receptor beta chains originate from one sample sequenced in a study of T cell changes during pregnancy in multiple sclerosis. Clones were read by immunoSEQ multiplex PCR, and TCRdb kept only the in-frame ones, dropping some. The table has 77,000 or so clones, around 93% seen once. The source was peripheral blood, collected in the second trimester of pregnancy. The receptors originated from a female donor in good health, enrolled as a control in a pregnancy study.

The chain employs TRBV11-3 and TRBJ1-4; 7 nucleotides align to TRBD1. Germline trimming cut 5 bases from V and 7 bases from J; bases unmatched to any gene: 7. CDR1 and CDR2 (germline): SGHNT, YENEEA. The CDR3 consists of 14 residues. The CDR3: CASSRDSSSEKLFF. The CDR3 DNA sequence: TGTGCCAGCAGCCGGGACAGCTCTTCTGAAAAACTGTTTTTT. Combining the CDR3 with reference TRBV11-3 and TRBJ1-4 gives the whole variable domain EAGVVQSPRYKIIEKKQPVAFWCNPISGHNTLYWYLQNLGQGPELLIRYENEEAVDDSQLPKDRFSAERLKGVDSTLKIQPAELGDSAVYLCASSRDSSSEKLFFGSGTQLSVL.

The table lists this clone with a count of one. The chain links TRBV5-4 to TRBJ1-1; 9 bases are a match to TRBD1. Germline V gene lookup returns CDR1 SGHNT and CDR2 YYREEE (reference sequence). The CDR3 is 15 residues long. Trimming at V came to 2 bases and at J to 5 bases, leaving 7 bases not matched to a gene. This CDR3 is CASSLVAQGATEAFF. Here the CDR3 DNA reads TGTGCCAGCAGCTTAGTTGCACAGGGGGCGACTGAAGCTTTCTTT.

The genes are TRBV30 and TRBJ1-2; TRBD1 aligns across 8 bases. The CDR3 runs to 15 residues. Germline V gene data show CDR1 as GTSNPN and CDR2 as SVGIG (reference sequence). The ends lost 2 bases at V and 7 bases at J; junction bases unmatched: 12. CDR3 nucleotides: TGTGCCTGGAGTAATTATGAAAGACAGGGGAGTGGCTACACCTTC. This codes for CAWSNYERQGSGYTF. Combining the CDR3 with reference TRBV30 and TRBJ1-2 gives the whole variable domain SQTIHQWPATLVQPVGSPLSLECTVEGTSNPNLYWYRQAAGRGLQLLFYSVGIGQISSEVPQNLSASRPQDRQFILSSKKLLLSDSGFYLCAWSNYERQGSGYTFGSGTRLTVV.

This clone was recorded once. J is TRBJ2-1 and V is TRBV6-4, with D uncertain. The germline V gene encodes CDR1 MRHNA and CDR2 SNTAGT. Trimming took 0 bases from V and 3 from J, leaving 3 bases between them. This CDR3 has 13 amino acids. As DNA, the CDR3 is TGTGCCAGCAGTGACTCACTCTACAATGAGCAGTTCTTC. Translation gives CASSDSLYNEQFF.

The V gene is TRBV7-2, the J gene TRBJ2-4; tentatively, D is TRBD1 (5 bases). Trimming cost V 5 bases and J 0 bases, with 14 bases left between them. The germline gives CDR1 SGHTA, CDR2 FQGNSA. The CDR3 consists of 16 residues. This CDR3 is CASSTRTQQAKNIQYF. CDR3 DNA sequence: TGTGCCAGCAGCACCAGGACACAACAAGCCAAAAACATTCAGTACTTC.

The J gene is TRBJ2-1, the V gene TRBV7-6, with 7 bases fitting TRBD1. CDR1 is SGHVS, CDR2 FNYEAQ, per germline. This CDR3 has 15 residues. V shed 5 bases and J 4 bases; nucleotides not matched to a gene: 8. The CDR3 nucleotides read TGTGCCAGCAGCCTTACGGGACAGTCATACAATGAGCAGTTCTTC. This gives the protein CASSLTGQSYNEQFF.

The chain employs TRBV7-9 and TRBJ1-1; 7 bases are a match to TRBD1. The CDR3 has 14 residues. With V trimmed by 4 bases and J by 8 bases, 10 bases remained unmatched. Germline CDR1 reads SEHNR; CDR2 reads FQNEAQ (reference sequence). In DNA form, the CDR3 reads TGTGCCAGCAGCTCTGGGACAGACCTAGCAGAAGCTTTCTTT. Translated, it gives CASSSGTDLAEAFF. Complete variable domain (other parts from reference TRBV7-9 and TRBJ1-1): DTGVSQNPRHKITKRGQNVTFRCDPISEHNRLYWYRQTLGQGPEFLTYFQNEAQLEKSRLLSDRFSAERPKGSFSTLEIQRTEQGDSAMYLCASSSGTDLAEAFFGQGTRLTVV.

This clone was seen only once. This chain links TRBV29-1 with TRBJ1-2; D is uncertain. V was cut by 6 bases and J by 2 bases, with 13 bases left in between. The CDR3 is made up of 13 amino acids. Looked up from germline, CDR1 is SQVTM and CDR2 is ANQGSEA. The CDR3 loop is CSVAAKENYGYTF. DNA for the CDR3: TGCAGCGTCGCGGCTAAAGAGAACTATGGCTACACCTTC.

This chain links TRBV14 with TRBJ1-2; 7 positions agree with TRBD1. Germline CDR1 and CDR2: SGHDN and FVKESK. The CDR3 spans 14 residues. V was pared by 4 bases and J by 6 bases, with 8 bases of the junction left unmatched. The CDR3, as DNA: TGTGCCAGCAGCCCTCGACAGGGATCGGATGGCTACACCTTC. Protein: CASSPRQGSDGYTF.

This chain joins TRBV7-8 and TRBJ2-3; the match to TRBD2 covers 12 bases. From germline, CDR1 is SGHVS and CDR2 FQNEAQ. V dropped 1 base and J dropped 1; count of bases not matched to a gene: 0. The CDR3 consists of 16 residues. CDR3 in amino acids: CASSLGLAGGTDTQYF. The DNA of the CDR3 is TGTGCCAGCAGCTTAGGACTAGCGGGGGGCACAGATACGCAGTATTTT.

CDR3 residues: CASSPLTGTPQTQYF. The CDR3 nucleotides are TGCGCCAGCAGCCCCCTAACCGGGACTCCCCAGACCCAGTACTTC. The chain uses TRBV5-1 and TRBJ2-5, with D possibly TRBD2 on 6 matching bases. V lost 4 bases, J lost 6 bases, and 19 bases lay in between. The CDR3 consists of 15 residues. The germline CDR1 and CDR2 sequences are SGHRS and YFSETQ.

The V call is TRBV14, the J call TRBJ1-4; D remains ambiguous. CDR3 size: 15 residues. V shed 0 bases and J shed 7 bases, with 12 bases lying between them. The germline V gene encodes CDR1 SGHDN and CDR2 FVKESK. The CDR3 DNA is TGTGCCAGCAGCCAAGATCCCCAAACGGGTGAAAAACTGTTTTTT. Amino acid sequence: CASSQDPQTGEKLFF.

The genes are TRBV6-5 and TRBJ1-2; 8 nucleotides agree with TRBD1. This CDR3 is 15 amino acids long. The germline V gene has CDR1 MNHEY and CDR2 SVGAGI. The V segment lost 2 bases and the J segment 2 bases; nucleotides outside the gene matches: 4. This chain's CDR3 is CASSYEQGVNYGYTF. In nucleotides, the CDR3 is TGTGCCAGCAGTTACGAACAGGGGGTAAACTATGGCTACACCTTC.

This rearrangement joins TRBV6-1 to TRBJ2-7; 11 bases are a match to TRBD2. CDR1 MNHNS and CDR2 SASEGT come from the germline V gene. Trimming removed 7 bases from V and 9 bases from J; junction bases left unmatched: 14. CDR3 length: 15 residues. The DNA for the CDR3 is TGTGCCAGCACTCCCACAGGACTAGCGGGCCGGGGGCAGTACTTC. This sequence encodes CASTPTGLAGRGQYF.

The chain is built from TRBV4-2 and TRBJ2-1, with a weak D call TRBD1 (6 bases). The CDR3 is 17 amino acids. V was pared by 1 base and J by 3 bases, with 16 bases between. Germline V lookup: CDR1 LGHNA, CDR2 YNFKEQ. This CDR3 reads CASSQVASGANYNEQFF. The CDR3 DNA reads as TGTGCCAGCAGCCAAGTCGCCTCAGGGGCGAACTACAATGAGCAGTTCTTC.

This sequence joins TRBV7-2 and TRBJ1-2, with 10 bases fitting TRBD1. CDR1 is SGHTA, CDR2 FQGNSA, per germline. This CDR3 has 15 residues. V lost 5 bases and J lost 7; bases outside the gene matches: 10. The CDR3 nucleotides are TGTGCCAGCAGCCCTGGACAGGGGGGCGGACGTGGCTACACCTTC. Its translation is CASSPGQGGGRGYTF.

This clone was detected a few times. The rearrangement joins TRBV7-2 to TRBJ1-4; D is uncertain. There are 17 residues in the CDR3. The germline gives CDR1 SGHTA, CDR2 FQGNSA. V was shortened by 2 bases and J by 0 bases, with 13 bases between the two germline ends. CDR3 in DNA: TGTGCCAGCAGCTTATTCGAGGGAAAGGCAACTAATGAAAAACTGTTTTTT. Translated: CASSLFEGKATNEKLFF.

This CDR3 is CASSTDRGRGQPQHF. In DNA form, the CDR3 reads TGTGCCAGTAGTACAGACAGGGGTAGGGGTCAGCCCCAGCATTTT. The genes are TRBV19 and TRBJ1-5; TRBD1 agrees at 8 bases. The CDR3 spans 15 residues. The ends lost 4 bases at V and 6 bases at J; junction bases unmatched: 8. The germline gives CDR1 LNHDA, CDR2 SQIVND (reference sequence).

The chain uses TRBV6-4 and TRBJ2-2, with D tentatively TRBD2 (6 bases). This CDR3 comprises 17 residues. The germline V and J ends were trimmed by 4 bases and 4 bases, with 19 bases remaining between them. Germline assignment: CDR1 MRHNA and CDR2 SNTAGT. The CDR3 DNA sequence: TGTGCCAGCAGTGCCTACTCTAGCGAGGGGAGCACCGGGGAGCTGTTTTTT. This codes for CASSAYSSEGSTGELFF.

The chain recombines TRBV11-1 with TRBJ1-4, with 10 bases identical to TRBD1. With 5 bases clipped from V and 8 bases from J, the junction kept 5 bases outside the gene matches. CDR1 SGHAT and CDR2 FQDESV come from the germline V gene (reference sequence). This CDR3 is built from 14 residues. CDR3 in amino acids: CASSPGTGVEKLFF. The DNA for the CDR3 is TGTGCCAGCAGCCCTGGGACAGGGGTGGAAAAACTGTTTTTT.